The clone carrying this T cell receptor beta chain showed up just once. Its antigen remains unknown. This sample was included in a study of cytomegalovirus exposure and HLA in healthy donors. Whole-study results and caveats: Further analysis, carried out later, found HLA-associated TCR beta chains more clonally expanded than equally common other chains.

With 60 Vbeta and 13 Jbeta primers, the PCR was carried out. Here immunoSEQ multiplex PCR was the method, and the copy in TCRdb shows in-frame clones only, minus some. The table includes 100,000 to 150,000 clones, roughly 76% detected once. The receptor's source is a man aged 30 to 39 in good health and CMV-seronegative. Sequencing was performed on PBMCs.

The CDR3 protein is CASSRGFLAGGRNEQFF. The CDR3 nucleotides read TGCGCCAGTAGCAGGGGTTTTTTAGCGGGGGGTCGGAATGAGCAGTTCTTC. The V and J genes are TRBV10-1 and TRBJ2-1; 10 positions agree with TRBD2. The J segment lost 7 bases and the V segment lost 9 bases, leaving 18 bases of the junction unmatched. The CDR3 sequence is 17 residues long. Germline CDR1 and CDR2: WNHNN and SYGVQD (reference sequence).